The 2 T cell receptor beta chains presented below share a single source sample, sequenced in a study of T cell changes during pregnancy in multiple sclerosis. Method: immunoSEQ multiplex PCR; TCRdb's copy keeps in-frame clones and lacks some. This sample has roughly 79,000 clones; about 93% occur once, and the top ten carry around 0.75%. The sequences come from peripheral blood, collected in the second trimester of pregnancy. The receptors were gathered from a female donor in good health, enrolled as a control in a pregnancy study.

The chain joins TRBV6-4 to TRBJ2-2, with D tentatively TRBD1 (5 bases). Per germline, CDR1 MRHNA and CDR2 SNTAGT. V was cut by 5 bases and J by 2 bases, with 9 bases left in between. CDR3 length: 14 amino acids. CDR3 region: CASSQGINTGELFF. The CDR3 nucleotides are TGTGCCAGCAGTCAGGGCATTAACACCGGGGAGCTGTTTTTT.

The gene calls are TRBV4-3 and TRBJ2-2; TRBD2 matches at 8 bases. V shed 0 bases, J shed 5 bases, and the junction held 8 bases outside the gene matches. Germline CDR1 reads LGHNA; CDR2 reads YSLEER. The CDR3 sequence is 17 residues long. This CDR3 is CASSQDLGGGFTGELFF. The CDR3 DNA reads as TGCGCCAGCAGCCAAGATTTGGGCGGGGGGTTTACCGGGGAGCTGTTTTTT.